A single sample is the source of the 28 T cell receptor beta chains below, sequenced in a study of beta chain features in type 1 diabetes. Study outcomes and limitations: Shortening of TCRB CDR3s, moderate but significant, appeared in all four CD4+ subsets of Type 1 diabetes patients.

Which antigens these TCRs recognize remains unknown. Sequencing targeted expressed TCRB transcripts, as all isolated RNA had been reverse transcribed. Libraries were prepared by immunoSEQ multiplex PCR; TCRdb keeps only in-frame clonotypes and omits some of them. The sample lists some 350,000 clones, roughly 12% occurring once. Sequencing input: naive CD4+ T cells from blood. The receptors originated from a young woman with type 1 diabetes.

This clone was counted between two and nine times. Other DNA sequences in the sample encode the same CDR3. The V and J genes are TRBV18 and TRBJ2-2; no firm D call. Trimming pared 3 bases from V and 1 base from J, leaving 3 bases between. CDR1 and CDR2 from the germline V gene are KGHSH and LQKENI. This CDR3 has 13 amino acids. CDR3 coding DNA: TGTGCCAGCTCACCTCAGAACACCGGGGAGCTGTTTTTT. This sequence encodes CASSPQNTGELFF.

The chain links TRBV7-2 to TRBJ2-4; D perhaps matches TRBD2 (5 bases). Germline V gene data show CDR1 as SGHTA and CDR2 as FQGNSA. The CDR3 extends over 15 amino acids. The ends were cut back, 6 bases at V and 0 bases at J, with 12 bases in the middle. In DNA form, the CDR3 reads TGTGCCAGCAGGGATAGCGTAAGAGCCAAAAACATTCAGTACTTC. Amino acids: CASRDSVRAKNIQYF.

The chain is built from TRBV30 and TRBJ1-5; TRBD1 might be the D (5 bases). The CDR3 sequence is 13 residues long. In germline, CDR1 is GTSNPN, CDR2 SVGIG (reference sequence). Trimming took 2 bases from V and 5 from J, leaving 10 bases between them. The CDR3 DNA is TGTGCCTGGAGTAGGAGGGGCGATCAGCCCCAGCATTTT. Its protein product is CAWSRRGDQPQHF.

V is TRBV5-1 and J is TRBJ2-3, with 9 bases lining up with TRBD2. The germline gives CDR1 SGHRS, CDR2 YFSETQ. This CDR3 is 14 amino acids long. J gave up 5 bases and V 4 bases, and 5 bases lay outside the gene matches. The CDR3 sequence is CASSVSGRGDTQYF. In DNA, the CDR3 is TGCGCCAGCAGCGTTAGCGGGAGAGGAGATACGCAGTATTTT.

In DNA form, the CDR3 reads TGTGCCAGCAGTTACTCCGCAGGGGGGTATGGCTACACCTTC. Translated: CASSYSAGGYGYTF. The chain couples TRBV6-5 to TRBJ1-2; 7 bases fit TRBD1. Germline CDR1 MNHEY, CDR2 SVGAGI. V gave up 0 bases and J gave up 5 bases; unmatched junction bases: 3. The CDR3 is 14 residues long.

This clone was seen only a few times. The chain carries TRBV7-9 and TRBJ2-1, with 11 nucleotides matching TRBD2. This CDR3 contains 15 residues. The trim removed 5 bases at V and 7 bases at J, leaving 7 bases unmatched. The germline CDR1 and CDR2 sequences are SEHNR and FQNEAQ (reference sequence). Here the CDR3 DNA reads TGTGCCAGCAGCCACGGACTAGCGGGCATTAATGAGCAGTTCTTC. It encodes CASSHGLAGINEQFF.

The chain carries TRBV7-9 and TRBJ2-1; 10 bases agree with TRBD2. Germline CDR1 SEHNR, CDR2 FQNEAQ (reference sequence). After removal of 5 bases from V and 11 bases from J, the junction contained 6 bases not matched to a gene. The CDR3 spans 13 residues. The CDR3 spells CASSRLAGEKQFF. The CDR3 region has the DNA TGTGCCAGCAGCCGCCTAGCGGGAGAGAAGCAGTTCTTC.

The chain employs TRBV11-3 and TRBJ2-1, with 13 bases identical to TRBD2. V gave up 0 bases and J gave up 7 bases; unmatched junction bases: 0. In germline, CDR1 is SGHNT, CDR2 YENEEA. The length of the CDR3 is 15 residues. This CDR3 is CASSLELAGGNEQFF. CDR3 bases: TGTGCCAGCAGCTTAGAACTAGCGGGAGGGAATGAGCAGTTCTTC.

V is TRBV7-8 and J is TRBJ2-1; a weak D match, TRBD1 (5 bases). Trimming pared 0 bases from V and 10 bases from J, leaving 10 bases between. CDR1 is SGHVS and CDR2 is FQNEAQ in the germline V gene. The CDR3 is 13 residues long. CDR3 nucleotide sequence: TGTGCCAGCAGCTTAGCGGGGCCAAGGGAGCAGTTCTTC. Encoded protein: CASSLAGPREQFF.

This clone was seen more than once but under ten times. The rearrangement joins TRBV10-3 to TRBJ2-7; 10 nucleotides agree with TRBD1. There are 13 residues in the CDR3. The germline V gene encodes CDR1 ENHRY and CDR2 SYGVKD. The junction had 1 base not matched to a gene; V was cut back by 6 bases and J by 2 bases. The CDR3 DNA follows: TGTGCCATCAGGGGGACAGGGGCCTACGAGCAGTACGTC. Protein product: CAIRGTGAYEQYV.

The V call is TRBV7-3, the J call TRBJ2-2, with TRBD1 matching over 7 bases. The CDR3 has 17 residues. V was pared by 5 bases and J by 0 bases, with 9 bases of the junction left unmatched. CDR1 SGHTA and CDR2 FQGTGA come from the germline V gene. The CDR3 nucleotides read TGTGCCAGCAGCCGTTACACCGGGACAGCGAACACCGGGGAGCTGTTTTTT. Translated: CASSRYTGTANTGELFF.

This clone was seen a few times. This rearrangement joins TRBV7-3 to TRBJ1-1, with a weak D call TRBD1 (5 bases). Looked up from germline, CDR1 is SGHTA and CDR2 is FQGTGA. The CDR3 has 13 amino acids. Trimming cost V 8 bases and J 1 base, with 11 bases left between them. This CDR3 is CASAWQGNTEAFF. CDR3 DNA: TGTGCCAGCGCCTGGCAGGGGAACACTGAAGCTTTCTTT. The full variable domain, in which reference TRBV7-3 and TRBJ1-1 provide the parts outside the CDR3, is GAGVSQTPSNKVTEKGKYVELRCDPISGHTALYWYRQSLGQGPEFLIYFQGTGAADDSGLPNDRFFAVRPEGSVSTLKIQRTERGDSAVYLCASAWQGNTEAFFGQGTRLTVV.

The chain recombines TRBV28 with TRBJ1-5; D possibly corresponds to TRBD1 (6 bases). Germline V gene data show CDR1 as MDHEN and CDR2 as SYDVKM. The CDR3 covers 14 residues. Trimming removed 4 bases from V and 5 bases from J, with 12 bases in between. The DNA for the CDR3 is TGTGCCAGCAGTTCCGGACAGCGAGATCAGCCCCAGCATTTT. It translates to CASSSGQRDQPQHF.

The V and J genes are TRBV14 and TRBJ2-7; tentatively, D is TRBD2 (6 bases). There are 15 residues in the CDR3. The V gene's germline CDR1 is SGHDN and CDR2 FVKESK. The ends were cut back, 4 bases at V and 8 bases at J, with 21 bases in the middle. The CDR3, as DNA: TGTGCCAGCAGCCGGGTGGCGGGACGGCAGCTTAAGCAGTACTTC. Translation gives CASSRVAGRQLKQYF.

The V and J genes are TRBV6-5 and TRBJ1-1, with D unclear. V shed 4 bases and J shed 1 base, with 10 bases lying between them. This CDR3 has 14 residues. The germline gives CDR1 MNHEY, CDR2 SVGAGI. CDR3 in amino acids: CASSSHSKNTEAFF. CDR3 sequence (DNA): TGTGCCAGCAGTTCCCACAGCAAGAACACTGAAGCTTTCTTT.

This chain links TRBV7-8 with TRBJ2-1, with unresolved D. Germline V gene sequence: CDR1 SGHVS, CDR2 FQNEAQ. The CDR3 loop spans 12 amino acids. Trimming left V 0 bases short and J 8 bases short, with 5 bases between. Here the CDR3 DNA reads TGTGCCAGCAGCTTAGCGAGTGATGAGCAGTTCTTC. Translating it yields CASSLASDEQFF.

Worth noting for this clone: The junction departs from the called germline gene at one end, perhaps through a read error. J is TRBJ2-1 and V is TRBV4-3; D might be TRBD2 (5 bases). Germline CDR1 is LGHNA and CDR2 is YSLEER. The CDR3 is 15 residues long. CDR3 coding DNA: TGCGCCAGCAGCCAGGAGGTCCGCTCCCACAATGAGCAGTTCTTC. Its protein product is CASSQEVRSHNEQFF.

This rearrangement joins TRBV29-1 to TRBJ1-5, with 9 bases lining up with TRBD1. The junction had 12 bases not matched to a gene; V was cut back by 6 bases and J by 9 bases. Germline V gene lookup returns CDR1 SQVTM and CDR2 ANQGSEA. The CDR3 runs to 14 residues. The CDR3 loop reads CSVILQGARRPQHF. The CDR3 DNA follows: TGCAGCGTAATTTTACAGGGGGCAAGGCGGCCCCAGCATTTT.

This chain uses TRBV4-3 with TRBJ1-5, with TRBD1 matching 7 bases. Germline assignment: CDR1 LGHNA and CDR2 YSLEER. With V trimmed by 2 bases and J by 6 bases, 13 bases remained unmatched. The CDR3 runs 17 residues. CDR3 loop: CASSQQYRKGARQPQHF. The CDR3 DNA sequence: TGCGCCAGCAGCCAACAATACAGGAAGGGGGCTCGTCAGCCCCAGCATTTT.

This clone has more than one count but fewer than ten. The chain combines TRBV19 with TRBJ1-4; D is perhaps TRBD1 (6 bases). Per germline, CDR1 LNHDA and CDR2 SQIVND (reference sequence). The V end was cut by 3 bases, the J end by 8 bases, with 16 bases between. The CDR3 contains 15 residues. The CDR3 DNA reads as TGTGCCAGTAGTATCCACGGCCCTACAGGGGAAAAACTGTTTTTT. This gives the protein CASSIHGPTGEKLFF. Combining the CDR3 with reference TRBV19 and TRBJ1-4 gives the whole variable domain DGGITQSPKYLFRKEGQNVTLSCEQNLNHDAMYWYRQDPGQGLRLIYYSQIVNDFQKGDIAEGYSVSREKKESFPLTVTSAQKNPTAFYLCASSIHGPTGEKLFFGSGTQLSVL.

This clone has ten or more counts. No conserved phenylalanine or tryptophan ends this CDR3, so it is likely a read error. No DNA is shown, since the ends of the CDR3 on it are uncertain; the CDR3 is the one TCRdb lists. This chain links TRBV29-1 with TRBJ2-7; the DNA was not compared with TRBD2, the D call given in the table. The CDR3 totals 9 residues, both ends included. Germline CDR1 is SQVTM and CDR2 is ANQGSEA. The CDR3 sequence: CSVVSHFPS.

J is TRBJ1-2 and V is TRBV15, with D uncertain. The germline gives CDR1 LNHNV, CDR2 YYDKDF (reference sequence). The V end lost 2 bases, the J end lost 7 bases, and 14 bases lay between the germline ends. The CDR3 spans 14 residues. CDR3 sequence: CATSRSLTGSGYTF. DNA of the CDR3: TGTGCCACCAGCAGATCCCTTACCGGTTCTGGCTACACCTTC.

The CDR3 region is CAGKRSGRWDTQYF. CDR3 coding DNA: TGTGCCGGTAAACGAAGCGGGAGGTGGGATACGCAGTATTTT. The chain links TRBV19 to TRBJ2-3; 9 bases are shared with TRBD2. The ends lost 11 bases at V and 6 bases at J; junction bases unmatched: 12. Germline loops: CDR1 LNHDA, CDR2 SQIVND (reference sequence). CDR3 length: 14 residues.

J is TRBJ2-5 and V is TRBV27, with TRBD1 matching over 7 bases. CDR3 length: 16 amino acids. Germline V CDR1 and CDR2: MNHEY, SMNVEV (reference sequence). J was trimmed by 7 bases and V by 4 bases; bases with no gene match: 15. CDR3 DNA sequence: TGTGCCAGCAGTTCCCCCCTCCGGGACAGCAATCGGACCCAGTACTTC. Translating gives CASSSPLRDSNRTQYF.

This clone was seen more than once but under ten times. This chain connects TRBV7-9 to TRBJ2-3; TRBD2 matches at 13 bases. The length of the CDR3 is 15 residues. CDR1 SEHNR and CDR2 FQNEAQ come from the germline V gene (reference sequence). The V gene end was trimmed by 1 base and the J gene end by 11 bases; junction bases not matched to a gene: 6. The DNA for the CDR3 is TGTGCCAGCAGCTTAGGTTCGGGACTAGCGGGACAGCAGTATTTT. Protein sequence: CASSLGSGLAGQQYF.

This chain joins TRBV7-2 and TRBJ1-2; tentatively, D is TRBD1 (6 bases). Germline V gene sequence: CDR1 SGHTA, CDR2 FQGNSA. V lost 5 bases and J 2 bases, leaving 9 bases between the germline ends. The CDR3 is 13 residues long. Here the CDR3 reads CASSNDRNYGYTF. DNA for the CDR3: TGTGCCAGCAGCAACGACAGGAACTATGGCTACACCTTC.

The CDR3 nucleotides are TGCGCCAGCAGCGTCCGAGGTGAGCAGTTCTTC. Amino acid sequence: CASSVRGEQFF. The gene calls are TRBV5-1 and TRBJ2-1, with D hard to call. This CDR3 region has 11 residues. V was trimmed by 4 bases and J by 9 bases, leaving 8 bases between them. CDR1 is SGHRS and CDR2 is YFSETQ in the germline V gene.

This clone was recorded a few times. The chain employs TRBV4-1 and TRBJ1-1; TRBD1 aligns across 9 bases. Germline CDR1 is MGHRA and CDR2 is YSYEKL. This CDR3 region has 15 residues. V lost 5 bases, J lost 6 bases, and 10 bases stayed unmatched. As DNA, the CDR3 is TGCGCCAGCAGCTTACAACAGGGGGCAGGTTCTGAAGCTTTCTTT. This encodes CASSLQQGAGSEAFF.